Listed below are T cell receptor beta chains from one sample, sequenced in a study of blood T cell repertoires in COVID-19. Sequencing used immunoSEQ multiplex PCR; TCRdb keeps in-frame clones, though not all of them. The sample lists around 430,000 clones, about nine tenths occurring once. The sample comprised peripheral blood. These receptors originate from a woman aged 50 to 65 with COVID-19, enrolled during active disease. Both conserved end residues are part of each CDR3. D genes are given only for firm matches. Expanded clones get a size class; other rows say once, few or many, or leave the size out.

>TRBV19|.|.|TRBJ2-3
CASSIVSRGGTDTQYF
TGTGCCAGTAGTATAGTGTCGCGAGGAGGAACAGATACGCAGTATTTT
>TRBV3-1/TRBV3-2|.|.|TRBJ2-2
CASRPAGLLNTGELFF
TGTGCCAGCAGACCGGCGGGACTCCTGAACACCGGGGAGCTGTTTTTT
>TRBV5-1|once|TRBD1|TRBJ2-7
CASTRDRGAYEQYF
TGCGCCAGTACCCGGGACAGGGGGGCCTACGAGCAGTACTTC
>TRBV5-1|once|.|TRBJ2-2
CASSLAAAGENTGELFF
TGCGCCAGCAGCTTGGCCGCCGCAGGCGAGAACACCGGGGAGCTGTTTTTT
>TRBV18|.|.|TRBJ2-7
CASSPNQGTNEQYF
TGTGCCAGCTCACCGAATCAGGGGACCAACGAGCAGTACTTC
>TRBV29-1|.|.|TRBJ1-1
CSARGAPVMNEAFF
TGCAGCGCCCGTGGTGCCCCGGTAATGAATGAAGCTTTCTTT
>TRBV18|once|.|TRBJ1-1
CASSLGYRVENTEAFF
TGTGCCAGCTCTCTTGGGTACAGGGTAGAGAACACTGAAGCTTTCTTT
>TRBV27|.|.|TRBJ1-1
CASSSQNPNTEAFF
TGTGCCAGCAGTTCCCAAAATCCGAACACTGAAGCTTTCTTT
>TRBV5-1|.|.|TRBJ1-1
CASSLDRTTEAFF
TGCGCCAGCAGCTTGGACAGGACCACTGAAGCTTTCTTT
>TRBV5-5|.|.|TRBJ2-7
CASSTLGGATYEQYF
TGTGCCAGCAGCACCCTAGGGGGGGCGACCTACGAGCAGTACTTC
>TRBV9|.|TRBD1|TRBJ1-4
CASSPGTGREKLFF
TGTGCCAGCAGCCCTGGGACAGGGCGTGAAAAACTGTTTTTT
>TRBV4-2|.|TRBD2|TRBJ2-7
CASSQEGTSGSSYEQYF
TGTGCCAGCAGCCAAGAGGGGACTAGCGGTAGCTCCTACGAGCAGTACTTC
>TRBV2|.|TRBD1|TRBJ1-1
CASSYQGADTEAFF
TGTGCCAGCTCTTATCAGGGGGCGGACACTGAAGCTTTCTTT
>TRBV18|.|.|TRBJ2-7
CASSPTGYEQYF
TGTGCCAGCTCACCAACAGGTTACGAGCAGTACTTC
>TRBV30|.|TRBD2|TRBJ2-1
CAWSVLSGVEQFF
TGTGCCTGGAGTGTACTGAGCGGGGTTGAGCAGTTCTTC
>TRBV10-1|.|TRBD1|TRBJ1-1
CANPGGLNTEAFF
TGCGCAAACCCAGGGGGCCTGAACACTGAAGCTTTCTTT
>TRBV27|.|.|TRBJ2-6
CATKRGDTSGANVLTF
TGTGCCACCAAACGTGGGGACACCTCTGGGGCCAACGTCCTGACTTTC
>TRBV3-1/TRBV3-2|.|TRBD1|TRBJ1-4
CASSQRQGREKLFF
TGTGCCAGCAGCCAAAGACAGGGACGTGAAAAACTGTTTTTT
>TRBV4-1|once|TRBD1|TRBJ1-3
CASSFARGGAGNTIYF
TGCGCCAGCAGCTTCGCAAGAGGGGGCGCCGGAAACACCATATATTTT
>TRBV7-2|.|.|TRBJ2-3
CASRRLFSTDTQYF
TGTGCCAGCAGGCGACTCTTTAGCACAGATACGCAGTATTTT
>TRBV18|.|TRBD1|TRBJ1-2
CASSPDRGLGYTF
TGTGCCAGCTCACCAGACAGGGGGCTTGGCTACACCTTC
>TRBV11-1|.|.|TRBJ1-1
CASSPQGVAEAFF
TGTGCCAGCAGCCCGCAGGGTGTCGCTGAAGCTTTCTTT
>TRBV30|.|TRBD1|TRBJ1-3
CAWSAGGVGNTIYF
TGTGCCTGGAGTGCAGGGGGCGTTGGAAACACCATATATTTT
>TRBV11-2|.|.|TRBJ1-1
CASSLGLGLWNTEAFF
TGTGCCAGCAGCTTAGGGCTTGGACTTTGGAACACTGAAGCTTTCTTT
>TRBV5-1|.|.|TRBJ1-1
CASSYWETDNTEAFF
TGCGCCAGCAGCTATTGGGAGACCGATAACACTGAAGCTTTCTTT
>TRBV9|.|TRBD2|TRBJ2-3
CASSVEASGGRDTQYF
TGTGCCAGCAGCGTAGAAGCTAGCGGGGGTAGGGATACGCAGTATTTT
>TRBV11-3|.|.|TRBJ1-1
CASDSEAFF
TGTGCCAGCGACTCCGAAGCTTTCTTT
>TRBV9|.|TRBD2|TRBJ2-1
CASSERGGYNEQFF
TGTGCCAGCAGCGAGCGGGGGGGTTACAATGAGCAGTTCTTC
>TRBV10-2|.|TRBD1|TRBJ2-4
CASSEQGAILNIQYF
TGCGCCAGCAGTGAACAGGGGGCTATACTTAACATTCAGTACTTC
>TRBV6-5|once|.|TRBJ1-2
CASSYSGIGGNYGYTF
TGTGCCAGCAGTTACTCCGGCATAGGAGGGAACTATGGCTACACCTTC
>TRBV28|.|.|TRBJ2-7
CASSLSYRDEQYF
TGTGCCAGCAGTTTATCGTACAGAGACGAGCAGTACTTC
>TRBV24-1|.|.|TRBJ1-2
CATSDLLMSHLISNYGYTF
TGTGCCACCAGTGATTTGCTCATGTCCCACTTGATCTCTAACTATGGCTACACCTTC
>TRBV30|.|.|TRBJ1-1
CAWSVTPGYTEAFF
TGTGCCTGGAGTGTAACCCCAGGGTACACTGAAGCTTTCTTT
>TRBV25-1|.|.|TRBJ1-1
CASSEWSQGPIYTEAFF
TGTGCCAGCAGTGAATGGAGTCAGGGGCCCATATACACTGAAGCTTTCTTT
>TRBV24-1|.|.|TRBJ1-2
CATRGRRGYTF
TGTGCCACCCGCGGTCGCAGAGGCTACACCTTC
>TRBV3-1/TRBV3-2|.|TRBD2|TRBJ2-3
CASSRWTSGAGDTQYF
TGTGCCAGCAGCCGGTGGACTAGCGGGGCGGGAGATACGCAGTATTTT
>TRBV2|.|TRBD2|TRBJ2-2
CASSPGLAGTGELFF
TGTGCCAGCAGCCCGGGACTAGCGGGCACCGGGGAGCTGTTTTTT
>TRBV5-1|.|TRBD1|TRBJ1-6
CASSLRTGEGSPLHF
TGCGCCAGCAGCTTGAGGACAGGGGAAGGTTCACCCCTCCACTTT
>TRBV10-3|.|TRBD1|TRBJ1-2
CAISGGTVFNYGYTF
TGTGCCATCAGTGGAGGGACAGTTTTTAACTATGGCTACACCTTC
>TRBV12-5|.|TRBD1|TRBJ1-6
CATQISTGGFRSPLHF
TGTGCTACCCAAATCTCCACAGGGGGCTTTAGGTCACCCCTCCACTTT
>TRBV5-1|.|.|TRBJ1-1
CASSPDRDITSEAFF
TGCGCCAGCAGCCCGGACCGGGACATTACTTCTGAAGCTTTCTTT
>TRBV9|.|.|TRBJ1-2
CASSGSDGYTF
TGTGCCAGCAGCGGGTCGGATGGCTACACCTTC
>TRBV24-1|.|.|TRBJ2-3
CATSVAVGADTQYF
TGTGCCACCAGTGTTGCCGTGGGCGCAGATACGCAGTATTTT
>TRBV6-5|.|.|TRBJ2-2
CASSSQGAGELFF
TGTGCCAGCAGTTCCCAGGGTGCCGGGGAGCTGTTTTTT
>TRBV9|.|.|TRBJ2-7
CASSPGAGVSYEQYF
TGTGCCAGCAGCCCGGGGGCGGGGGTCTCCTACGAGCAGTACTTC
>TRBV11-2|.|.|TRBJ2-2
CASSPRTATGELFF
TGTGCCAGCAGCCCAAGGACAGCCACCGGGGAGCTGTTTTTT
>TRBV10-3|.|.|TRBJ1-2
CAISEGQSSYGYTF
TGTGCCATCAGTGAGGGGCAATCTTCCTATGGCTACACCTTC
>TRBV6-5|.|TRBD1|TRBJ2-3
CASGGTGSDTQYF
TGTGCCAGCGGGGGGACAGGGTCAGATACGCAGTATTTT
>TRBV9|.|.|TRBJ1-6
CASSEAGGRGSPLHF
TGTGCCAGCAGCGAGGCGGGGGGGCGCGGTTCACCCCTCCACTTT
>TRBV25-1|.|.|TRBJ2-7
CASSKAGLYEQYF
TGTGCCAGCAGTAAGGCAGGCCTCTACGAGCAGTACTTC
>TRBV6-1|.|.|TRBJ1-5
CASSEQGQSNQPQHF
TGTGCCAGCAGTGAACAGGGTCAGAGCAATCAGCCCCAGCATTTT
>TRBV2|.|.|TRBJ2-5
CASSEEIETQYF
TGTGCCAGCAGTGAGGAGATCGAGACCCAGTACTTC
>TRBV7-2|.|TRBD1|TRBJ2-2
CASSPDRANTGELFF
TGTGCCAGCAGCCCCGACAGGGCGAACACCGGGGAGCTGTTTTTT
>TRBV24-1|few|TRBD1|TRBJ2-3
CATSDTRTGSPDTQYF
TGTGCCACCAGTGATACAAGGACAGGGAGTCCAGATACGCAGTATTTT
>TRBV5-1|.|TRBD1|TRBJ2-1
CASSPMTGVLNEQFF
TGCGCCAGCAGCCCTATGACAGGGGTCTTGAATGAGCAGTTCTTC